These T cell receptor beta chains were read from a single sample in a study of human T cells and chemical hapten exposure. MiXCR was run by TCRdb on the RACE reads, yielding one entry per CDR3 protein. The table has about 400,000 distinct CDR3 sequences, nearly 6.5% seen once. The material was whole blood, obtained in connection with sensitization to the hapten diphenylcyclopropenone (DPC). Receptors were obtained from a woman between 18 and 29 years old with alopecia areata. Some clones in this sample may be carry-over from other donors' samples. CDR3s include the opening cysteine and the closing phenylalanine or tryptophan. Each record gives: V gene, D gene, J gene, clone size, CDR3 DNA, CDR3 protein. D genes are given only for firm matches. Size values are once, few and many counts, or a class for expanded clones, and some rows have none.

v_call: TRBV7-3
d_call: -
j_call: TRBJ2-3
clone_size: few
cdr3_nt: TGTGCCAGCTCGAAAGGGGAATGGGGCACAGATACGCAGTATTTT
cdr3_aa: CASSKGEWGTDTQYF

v_call: TRBV4-1
d_call: -
j_call: TRBJ1-4
clone_size: -
cdr3_nt: TGCGCCAGCAGCCAAGATCCCGCGGCAACTAATGAAAAACTGTTTTTT
cdr3_aa: CASSQDPAATNEKLFF

v_call: TRBV11-3
d_call: TRBD1
j_call: TRBJ1-6
clone_size: many
cdr3_nt: TGTGCCAGCAGCCCCCCCGGGCAGGGGGATTCACCCCTCCACTTT
cdr3_aa: CASSPPGQGDSPLHF

v_call: TRBV9
d_call: -
j_call: TRBJ1-3
clone_size: many
cdr3_nt: TGTGCCAGCAGCGTGTACGGGGTGACTTCCTCTGGAAACACCATATATTTT
cdr3_aa: CASSVYGVTSSGNTIYF

v_call: TRBV7-8
d_call: -
j_call: TRBJ2-3
clone_size: many
cdr3_nt: TGTGCCAGCAGCTTAGGACGGGCTAGCCTCTTAGGAGATACGCAGTATTTT
cdr3_aa: CASSLGRASLLGDTQYF

v_call: TRBV29-1
d_call: -
j_call: TRBJ2-7
clone_size: few
cdr3_nt: TGCAGCGTTGATACAGGGCTAGCCTACGAGCAGTACTTC
cdr3_aa: CSVDTGLAYEQYF

v_call: TRBV20-1
d_call: -
j_call: TRBJ1-1
clone_size: many
cdr3_nt: TGCAGTGCCCCCAAGGGGGGACGGGGAACCGGGGACACTGAAGCTTTCTTT
cdr3_aa: CSAPKGGRGTGDTEAFF

v_call: TRBV7-8
d_call: -
j_call: TRBJ2-5
clone_size: many
cdr3_nt: TGTGCCAGCAGCCGAGAACAGGCTGCCCAAGAGACCCAGTACTTC
cdr3_aa: CASSREQAAQETQYF

v_call: TRBV11-2
d_call: TRBD2
j_call: TRBJ2-5
clone_size: many
cdr3_nt: TGTGCCAGCAGCTTAGTCTCCGGGGGGGCGCGGGAGACCCAGTACTTC
cdr3_aa: CASSLVSGGARETQYF

v_call: TRBV12-3/TRBV12-4
d_call: -
j_call: TRBJ1-1
clone_size: -
cdr3_nt: TGTGCCAGCAGTTTTTCTCCCGCTGGACAGGAAGCTTTCTTT
cdr3_aa: CASSFSPAGQEAFF

v_call: TRBV6-5
d_call: -
j_call: TRBJ2-7
clone_size: -
cdr3_nt: TGTACCAGCATCCGAGTTGGACCAGGGGACTACGAGCAGTACTTC
cdr3_aa: CTSIRVGPGDYEQYF

v_call: TRBV5-5
d_call: TRBD2
j_call: TRBJ2-2
clone_size: few
cdr3_nt: TGTGCCAGCAGCTTGGAACTAGCGGGGGCCACGAACACCGGGGAGCTGTTTTTT
cdr3_aa: CASSLELAGATNTGELFF

v_call: TRBV2
d_call: TRBD1
j_call: TRBJ2-1
clone_size: -
cdr3_nt: TGTGCCAGCGGAAGGGGACAGGGAGGTGAGCAGTTCTTC
cdr3_aa: CASGRGQGGEQFF

v_call: TRBV23-1
d_call: -
j_call: TRBJ2-2
clone_size: few
cdr3_nt: TGCGCCAGCAGTCAATCTGGAGCAGGGGCGAACACCGGGGAGCTGTTTTTT
cdr3_aa: CASSQSGAGANTGELFF

v_call: TRBV6-2/TRBV6-3
d_call: -
j_call: TRBJ2-1
clone_size: few
cdr3_nt: TGTGCCAGCAGTTACGGTCGGGGATCCTACAATGAGCAGTTCTTC
cdr3_aa: CASSYGRGSYNEQFF

v_call: TRBV29-1
d_call: -
j_call: TRBJ1-2
clone_size: many
cdr3_nt: TGCAGCGTTGAAGGAACCGGGACTTATGGCTACACCTTC
cdr3_aa: CSVEGTGTYGYTF

v_call: TRBV5-1
d_call: -
j_call: TRBJ2-3
clone_size: -
cdr3_nt: TGCGCCAGCAGCACCGGGCCCCCGGTCGTCACAGATACGCAGTATTTT
cdr3_aa: CASSTGPPVVTDTQYF

v_call: TRBV4-3
d_call: -
j_call: TRBJ1-1
clone_size: -
cdr3_nt: TGCGCCAGCTCCCCAGTTTCGGGATGGAACACTGAAGCTTTCTTT
cdr3_aa: CASSPVSGWNTEAFF

v_call: TRBV5-1
d_call: TRBD1
j_call: TRBJ1-1
clone_size: many
cdr3_nt: TGCGCCAGCAGCCCTTTCACCCGAGGGGGCATGAACACTGAAGCTTTCTTT
cdr3_aa: CASSPFTRGGMNTEAFF

v_call: TRBV25-1
d_call: -
j_call: TRBJ1-6
clone_size: few
cdr3_nt: TGTGCCAGCAGTGGGGGTTTTACTAATTCACCCCTCCACTTT
cdr3_aa: CASSGGFTNSPLHF

v_call: TRBV7-3
d_call: TRBD1
j_call: TRBJ2-6
clone_size: few
cdr3_nt: TGTGCCAGCAGCTTACAGGGGGACTCTGGGGCCAACGTCCTGACTTTC
cdr3_aa: CASSLQGDSGANVLTF

v_call: TRBV5-1
d_call: -
j_call: TRBJ1-1
clone_size: many
cdr3_nt: TGCGCCAGCAGCCGGGATTTCGATGAAGCTTTCTTT
cdr3_aa: CASSRDFDEAFF

v_call: TRBV18
d_call: -
j_call: TRBJ1-1
clone_size: many
cdr3_nt: TGTGCCAGCTTCCACCCGAGACGGAACACTGAAGCTTTCTTT
cdr3_aa: CASFHPRRNTEAFF

v_call: TRBV6-5
d_call: -
j_call: TRBJ1-3
clone_size: many
cdr3_nt: TGTGCCAGCAGTTACGGGAGACAGGCTGGAAACACCATATATTTT
cdr3_aa: CASSYGRQAGNTIYF

v_call: TRBV12-3/TRBV12-4
d_call: -
j_call: TRBJ2-6
clone_size: -
cdr3_nt: TGTGCCAGCAGTTTAGACAGGGCCGGTCTTCACCGCTCTGGGGCCAACGTCCTGACTTTC
cdr3_aa: CASSLDRAGLHRSGANVLTF

v_call: TRBV19
d_call: -
j_call: TRBJ1-5
clone_size: few
cdr3_nt: TGTGCCAGTAGTAGCCGGGACAACCTAAGCAATCAGCCCCAGCATTTT
cdr3_aa: CASSSRDNLSNQPQHF

v_call: TRBV5-1
d_call: -
j_call: TRBJ1-2
clone_size: many
cdr3_nt: TGCGCCAGCAGCTCCGGCACCTATGGCTACACCTTC
cdr3_aa: CASSSGTYGYTF

v_call: TRBV5-1
d_call: TRBD1
j_call: TRBJ2-3
clone_size: -
cdr3_nt: TGCGCCAGCAGCTTGGCCCTTTCCAGGGGGCACGCAGATACGCAGTATTTT
cdr3_aa: CASSLALSRGHADTQYF

v_call: TRBV20-1
d_call: TRBD1
j_call: TRBJ1-2
clone_size: -
cdr3_nt: TGCAGTGCTAGGGACAGGGTTACTAACTATGGCTACACCTTC
cdr3_aa: CSARDRVTNYGYTF

v_call: TRBV29-1
d_call: -
j_call: TRBJ2-1
clone_size: -
cdr3_nt: TGCAGCGTTGAGGGTACGAGGGTATATGAGCAGTTCTTC
cdr3_aa: CSVEGTRVYEQFF

v_call: TRBV6-2/TRBV6-3
d_call: -
j_call: TRBJ1-5
clone_size: -
cdr3_nt: TGTGCCAGCAGTTACTCGCCCCCCGGAAGGAGCAATCAGCCCCAGCATTTT
cdr3_aa: CASSYSPPGRSNQPQHF

v_call: TRBV9
d_call: TRBD2
j_call: TRBJ2-5
clone_size: few
cdr3_nt: TGTGCCAGCAGCCCCTCGGCTAGCGGGGGGCCAATATCAGAGACCCAGTACTTC
cdr3_aa: CASSPSASGGPISETQYF

v_call: TRBV3-1
d_call: -
j_call: TRBJ1-3
clone_size: few
cdr3_nt: TGTGCCAGCAGCCAAACCATCAGGAGACATCGCTCTGGAAACACCATATATTTT
cdr3_aa: CASSQTIRRHRSGNTIYF

v_call: TRBV11-2
d_call: -
j_call: TRBJ2-3
clone_size: -
cdr3_nt: TGTGCCAGCAGCCCCTCCTACGGCACAGATACGCAGTATTTT
cdr3_aa: CASSPSYGTDTQYF

v_call: TRBV2
d_call: TRBD1
j_call: TRBJ2-3
clone_size: few
cdr3_nt: TGTGCCAGCATTGAGGGGGCCTTACGCAGCAAGTATTTT
cdr3_aa: CASIEGALRSKYF

v_call: TRBV20-1
d_call: TRBD2
j_call: TRBJ2-3
clone_size: -
cdr3_nt: TGCAGTGCTAAGCGGGATCCGAGCACAGATACGCAGTATTTT
cdr3_aa: CSAKRDPSTDTQYF

v_call: TRBV7-9
d_call: -
j_call: TRBJ1-6
clone_size: few
cdr3_nt: TGTGCCAGCAACCAAGGGCAGGGTAACTCACCCCTCCACTTT
cdr3_aa: CASNQGQGNSPLHF

v_call: TRBV7-2
d_call: -
j_call: TRBJ1-1
clone_size: few
cdr3_nt: TGTGCCAGCAGCTTAGGAGGACTGCGGACTGAAGCTTTCTTT
cdr3_aa: CASSLGGLRTEAFF

v_call: TRBV18
d_call: TRBD1
j_call: TRBJ1-1
clone_size: few
cdr3_nt: TGTGCCAGCTCACCATCCGGGACAGGCTCCATGAACACTGAAGCTTTCTTT
cdr3_aa: CASSPSGTGSMNTEAFF